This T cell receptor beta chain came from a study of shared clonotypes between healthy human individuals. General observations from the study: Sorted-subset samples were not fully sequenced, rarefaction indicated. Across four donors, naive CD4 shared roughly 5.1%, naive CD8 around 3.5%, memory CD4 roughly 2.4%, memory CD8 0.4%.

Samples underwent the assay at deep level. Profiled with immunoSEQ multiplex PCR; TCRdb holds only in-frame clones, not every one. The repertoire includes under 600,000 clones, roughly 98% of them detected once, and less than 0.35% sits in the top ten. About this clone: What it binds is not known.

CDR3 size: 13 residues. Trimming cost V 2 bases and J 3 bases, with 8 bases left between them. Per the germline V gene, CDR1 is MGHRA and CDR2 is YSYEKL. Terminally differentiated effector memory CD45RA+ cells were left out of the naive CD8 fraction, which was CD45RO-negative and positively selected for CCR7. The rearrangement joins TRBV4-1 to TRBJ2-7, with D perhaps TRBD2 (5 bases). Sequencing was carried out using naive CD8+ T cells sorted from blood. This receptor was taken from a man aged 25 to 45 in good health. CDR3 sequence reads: CASSQQLGYEQYF. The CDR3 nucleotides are TGCGCCAGCAGCCAACAACTAGGCTACGAGCAGTACTTC.